This T cell receptor beta chain comes out of a study of beta chain features in type 1 diabetes. This clone was counted between two and nine times. The same CDR3 also results from other DNA sequences found in this sample. From germline, CDR1 is DFQATT and CDR2 SNEGSKA (reference sequence). V lost 6 bases and J lost 6, with 7 bases in between. The CDR3 length is 10 residues. TCRB transcripts that were expressed got sequenced, as all of the isolated RNA had been reverse transcribed. Assay used: immunoSEQ multiplex PCR; TCRdb lists only in-frame clones, some missing. The sample holds about 220,000 clones, approximately 10% seen once.

The receptor comes from a man aged 18 to 35 in good health. Sequences were obtained from central memory CD4+ T cells from blood. The chain is built from TRBV20-1 and TRBJ2-3; TRBD2 might be the D (5 bases). Here the CDR3 reads CSARGDTQYF. The DNA of the CDR3 is TGCAGTGCCCGAGGGGATACGCAGTATTTT.